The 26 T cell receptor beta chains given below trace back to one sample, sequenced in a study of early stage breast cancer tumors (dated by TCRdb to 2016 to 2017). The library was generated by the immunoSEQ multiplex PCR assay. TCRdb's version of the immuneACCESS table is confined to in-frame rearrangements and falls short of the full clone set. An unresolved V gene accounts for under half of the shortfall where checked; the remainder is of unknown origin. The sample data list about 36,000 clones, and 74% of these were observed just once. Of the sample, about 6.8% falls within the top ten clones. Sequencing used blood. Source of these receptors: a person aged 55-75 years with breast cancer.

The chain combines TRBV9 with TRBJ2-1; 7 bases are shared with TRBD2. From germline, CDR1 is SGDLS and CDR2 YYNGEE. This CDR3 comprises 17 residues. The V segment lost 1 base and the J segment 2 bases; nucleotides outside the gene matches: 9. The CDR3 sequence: CASSVLPGTTTYNEQFF. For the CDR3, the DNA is TGTGCCAGCAGCGTACTACCCGGGACTACCACCTACAATGAGCAGTTCTTC. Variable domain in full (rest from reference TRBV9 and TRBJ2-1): DSGVTQTPKHLITATGQRVTLRCSPRSGDLSVYWYQQSLDQGLQFLIQYYNGEERAKGNILERFSAQQFPDLHSELNLSSLELGDSALYFCASSVLPGTTTYNEQFFGPGTRLTVL.

Here the CDR3 DNA reads TGTGCCAGCAGCTTATCCAGGGTAGGGTATGGCTACACCTTC. As protein: CASSLSRVGYGYTF. The genes are TRBV6-5 and TRBJ1-2, with D perhaps TRBD1 (5 bases). CDR3 length equals 14 residues. V was clipped by 6 bases and J by 5 bases, with 16 bases between them. CDR1 and CDR2 (germline): MNHEY, SVGAGI.

The CDR3 here is CASSPRQDPYQETQYF. In DNA form, the CDR3 reads TGTGCCAGTAGTCCTAGACAGGACCCGTACCAAGAGACCCAGTACTTC. This chain links TRBV19 with TRBJ2-5, with D perhaps TRBD1 (6 bases). The CDR3 contains 16 residues. Trimming stripped 5 bases from V and 0 bases from J, with 16 bases between. From germline, CDR1 is LNHDA and CDR2 SQIVND (reference sequence).

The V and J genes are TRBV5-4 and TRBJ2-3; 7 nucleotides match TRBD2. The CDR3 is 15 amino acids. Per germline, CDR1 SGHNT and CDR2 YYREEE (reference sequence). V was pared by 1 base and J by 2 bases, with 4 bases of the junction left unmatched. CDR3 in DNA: TGTGCCAGCAGCTTGTCAGCGGGGCCCACAGATACGCAGTATTTT. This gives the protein CASSLSAGPTDTQYF.

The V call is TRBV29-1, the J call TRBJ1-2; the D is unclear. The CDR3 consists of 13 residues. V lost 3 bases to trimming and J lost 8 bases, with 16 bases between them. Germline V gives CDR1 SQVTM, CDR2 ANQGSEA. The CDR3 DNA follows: TGCAGCGTTGACGAGCGGGCCTTTAAGGGCTACACCTTC. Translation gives CSVDERAFKGYTF.

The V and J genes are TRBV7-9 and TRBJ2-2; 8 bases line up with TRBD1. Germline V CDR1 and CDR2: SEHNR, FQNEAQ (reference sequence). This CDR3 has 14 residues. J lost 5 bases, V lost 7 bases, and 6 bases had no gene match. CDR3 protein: CASIADRATGELFF. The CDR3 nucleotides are TGTGCCAGCATCGCGGACAGGGCAACCGGGGAGCTGTTTTTT.

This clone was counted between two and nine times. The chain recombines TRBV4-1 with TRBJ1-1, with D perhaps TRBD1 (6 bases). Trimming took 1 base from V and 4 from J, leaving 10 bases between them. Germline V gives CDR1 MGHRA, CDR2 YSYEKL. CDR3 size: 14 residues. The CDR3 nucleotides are TGCGCCAGCAGCCAAGGGGGGGCTGGCACTGAAGCTTTCTTT. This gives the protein CASSQGGAGTEAFF.

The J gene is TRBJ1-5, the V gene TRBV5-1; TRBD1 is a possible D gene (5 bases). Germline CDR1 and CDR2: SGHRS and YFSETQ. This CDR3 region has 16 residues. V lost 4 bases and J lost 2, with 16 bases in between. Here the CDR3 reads CASSRPTQDCNQPQHF. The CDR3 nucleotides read TGCGCCAGCAGCCGCCCGACACAGGACTGCAATCAGCCCCAGCATTTT.

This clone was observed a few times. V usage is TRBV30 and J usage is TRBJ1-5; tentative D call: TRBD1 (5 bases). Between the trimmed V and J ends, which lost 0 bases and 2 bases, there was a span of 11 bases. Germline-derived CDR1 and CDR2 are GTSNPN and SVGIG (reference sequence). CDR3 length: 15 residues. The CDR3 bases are TGTGCCTGGAGTGTACGAGGGGCAGGCAATCAGCCCCAGCATTTT. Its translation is CAWSVRGAGNQPQHF.

The CDR3 nucleotides read TGTGCCAGCAGTCTCTACAATGAGCAGTTCTTC. Translated, it gives CASSLYNEQFF. The genes are TRBV27 and TRBJ2-1; unclear D gene. The CDR3 is 11 amino acids. Germline assignment: CDR1 MNHEY and CDR2 SMNVEV (reference sequence). Trimming shortened V by 5 bases and J by 3 bases, and 2 bases separated the two germline ends.

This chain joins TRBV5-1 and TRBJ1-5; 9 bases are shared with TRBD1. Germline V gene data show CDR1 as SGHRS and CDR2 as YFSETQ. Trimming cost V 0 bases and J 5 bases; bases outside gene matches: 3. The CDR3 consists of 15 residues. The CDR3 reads CASSLEGQGHQPQHF. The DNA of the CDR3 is TGCGCCAGCAGCTTGGAGGGACAGGGCCATCAGCCCCAGCATTTT. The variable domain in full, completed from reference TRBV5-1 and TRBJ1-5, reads KAGVTQTPRYLIKTRGQQVTLSCSPISGHRSVSWYQQTPGQGLQFLFEYFSETQRNKGNFPGRFSGRQFSNSRSEMNVSTLELGDSALYLCASSLEGQGHQPQHFGDGTRLSIL.

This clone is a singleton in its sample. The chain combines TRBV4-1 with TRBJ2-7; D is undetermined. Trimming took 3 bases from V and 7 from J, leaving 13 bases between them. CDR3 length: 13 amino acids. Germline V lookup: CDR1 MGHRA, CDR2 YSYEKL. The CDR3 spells CASSHSPFEEQYF. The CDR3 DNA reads TGCGCCAGCAGCCATTCCCCCTTCGAGGAGCAGTACTTC.

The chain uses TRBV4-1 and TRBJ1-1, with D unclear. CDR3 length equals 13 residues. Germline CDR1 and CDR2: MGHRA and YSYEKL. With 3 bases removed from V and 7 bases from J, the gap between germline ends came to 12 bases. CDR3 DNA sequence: TGCGCCAGCAGCCATCTCGTGGGTGGTGAAGCTTTCTTT. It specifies CASSHLVGGEAFF.

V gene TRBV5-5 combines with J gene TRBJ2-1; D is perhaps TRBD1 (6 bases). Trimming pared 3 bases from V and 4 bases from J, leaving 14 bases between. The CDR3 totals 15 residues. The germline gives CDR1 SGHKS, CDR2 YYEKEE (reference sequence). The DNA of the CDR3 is TGTGCCAGCAGCTCTTGGCAGGGGTCTTACAATGAGCAGTTCTTC. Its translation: CASSSWQGSYNEQFF.

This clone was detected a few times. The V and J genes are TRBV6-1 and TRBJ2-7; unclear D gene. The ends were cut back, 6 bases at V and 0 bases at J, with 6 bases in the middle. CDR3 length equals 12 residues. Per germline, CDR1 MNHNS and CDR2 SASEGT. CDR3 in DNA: TGTGCCAGCAGCATAGACTCCTACGAGCAGTACTTC. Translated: CASSIDSYEQYF.

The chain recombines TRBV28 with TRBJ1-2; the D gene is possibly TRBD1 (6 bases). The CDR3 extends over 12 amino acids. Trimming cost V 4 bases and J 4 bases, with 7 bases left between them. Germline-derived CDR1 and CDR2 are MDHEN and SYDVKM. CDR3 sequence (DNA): TGTGCCAGCAGTTCGGACAGCTATGGCTACACCTTC. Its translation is CASSSDSYGYTF.

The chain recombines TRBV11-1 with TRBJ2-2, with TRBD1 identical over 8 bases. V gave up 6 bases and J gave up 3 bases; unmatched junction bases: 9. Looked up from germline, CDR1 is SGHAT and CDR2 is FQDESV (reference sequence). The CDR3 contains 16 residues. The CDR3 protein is CASSRRGQDYTGELFF. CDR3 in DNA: TGTGCCAGCAGTAGACGGGGACAGGATTACACCGGGGAGCTGTTTTTT.

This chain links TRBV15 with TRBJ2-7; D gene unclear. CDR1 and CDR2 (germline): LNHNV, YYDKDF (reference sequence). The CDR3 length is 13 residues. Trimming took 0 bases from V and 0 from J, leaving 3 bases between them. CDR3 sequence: CATSRESSYEQYF. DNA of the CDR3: TGTGCCACCAGCAGAGAGAGCTCCTACGAGCAGTACTTC.

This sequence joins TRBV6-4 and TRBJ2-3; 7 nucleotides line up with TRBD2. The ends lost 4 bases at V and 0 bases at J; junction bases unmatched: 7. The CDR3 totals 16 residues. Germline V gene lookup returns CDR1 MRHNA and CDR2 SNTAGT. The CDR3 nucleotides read TGTGCCAGCAGTGTCTTTGGGGGGGGGAGCACAGATACGCAGTATTTT. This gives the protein CASSVFGGGSTDTQYF.

This chain's CDR3 is CASSLVGVSASSYNEQFF. The CDR3 coding sequence is TGTGCCAGCAGCTTAGTAGGAGTTTCGGCCAGTTCCTACAATGAGCAGTTCTTC. The chain links TRBV7-6 to TRBJ2-1; D ambiguous. This CDR3 has 18 residues. V was trimmed by 1 base and J by 1 base, leaving 17 bases between them. The germline V gene has CDR1 SGHVS and CDR2 FNYEAQ.

DNA for the CDR3: TGTGCCAGCAGCCTCGCTCCTCGAGCGGGTCCCCAAGAGACCCAGTACTTC. Residues: CASSLAPRAGPQETQYF. The V call is TRBV7-2, the J call TRBJ2-5; D is perhaps TRBD2 (6 bases). Trimming cost V 5 bases and J 1 base, with 20 bases left between them. Germline assignment: CDR1 SGHTA and CDR2 FQGNSA. This CDR3 is built from 17 residues.

CDR3 protein: CASSRTSDTGELFF. The CDR3 DNA sequence: TGTGCCAGCAGCCGGACTAGTGACACCGGGGAGCTGTTTTTT. The chain is built from TRBV7-9 and TRBJ2-2; 7 bases agree with TRBD2. J gave up 3 bases and V 5 bases, and 3 bases lay outside the gene matches. The CDR3 consists of 14 residues. Germline V CDR1 and CDR2: SEHNR, FQNEAQ (reference sequence). Variable domain in full (rest from reference TRBV7-9 and TRBJ2-2): DTGVSQNPRHKITKRGQNVTFRCDPISEHNRLYWYRQTLGQGPEFLTYFQNEAQLEKSRLLSDRFSAERPKGSFSTLEIQRTEQGDSAMYLCASSRTSDTGELFFGEGSRLTVL.

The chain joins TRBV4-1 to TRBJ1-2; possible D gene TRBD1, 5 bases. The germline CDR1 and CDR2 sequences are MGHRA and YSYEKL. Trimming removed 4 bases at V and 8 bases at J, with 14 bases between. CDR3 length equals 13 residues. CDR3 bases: TGCGCCAGCAGCCGGGGACCGGGGGAAGGCTACACCTTC. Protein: CASSRGPGEGYTF.

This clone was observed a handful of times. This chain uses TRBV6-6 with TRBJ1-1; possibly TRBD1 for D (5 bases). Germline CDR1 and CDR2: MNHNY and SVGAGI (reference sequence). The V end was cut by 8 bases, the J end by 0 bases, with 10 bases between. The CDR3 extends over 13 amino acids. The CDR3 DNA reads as TGTGCCAGCTGCCTGACAGTGAACACTGAAGCTTTCTTT. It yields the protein CASCLTVNTEAFF.

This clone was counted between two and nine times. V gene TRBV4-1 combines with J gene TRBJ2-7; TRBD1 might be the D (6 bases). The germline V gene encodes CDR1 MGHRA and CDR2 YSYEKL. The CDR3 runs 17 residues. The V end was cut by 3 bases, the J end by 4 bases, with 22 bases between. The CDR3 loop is CASSQDPGAGDAYEQYF. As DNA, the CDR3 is TGCGCCAGCAGCCAGGACCCCGGGGCAGGGGACGCTTACGAGCAGTACTTC.

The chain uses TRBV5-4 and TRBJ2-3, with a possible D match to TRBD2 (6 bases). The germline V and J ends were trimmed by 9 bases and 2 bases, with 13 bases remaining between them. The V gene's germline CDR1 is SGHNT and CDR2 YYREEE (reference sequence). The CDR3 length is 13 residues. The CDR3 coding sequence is TGTGCCACCTCCCGCGGGGACACAGATACGCAGTATTTT. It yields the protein CATSRGDTDTQYF.